The 3 T cell receptor beta chains below were found in one sample sequenced in a study of Ad26.COV2.S vaccination and SARS-CoV-2 variants. Produced via immunoSEQ multiplex PCR; TCRdb's table is partial and in-frame only. Seen here are around 400,000 clones, 75% to 95% observed once, and the top ten hold 10% to 15%. Treatment here: around 19 received Ad26.COV2.S at low or high dose, single or two shots; roughly 5 received placebo; per-sample allocation not given. Sampling happened 63 days after the first vaccine or placebo injection. The specimen comprised peripheral blood, sampled in a trial of Ad26.COV2.S vaccine versus placebo. Every receptor here comes from a person aged 18 to 59 who received the Ad26.COV2.S COVID-19 vaccine or a placebo.

The chain couples TRBV3-1 (or the pseudogene TRBV3-2) to TRBJ2-2, with D possibly matching TRBD1 (5 bases). This CDR3 region has 15 residues. Germline CDR1 LGHDT, CDR2 YNNKEL (reference sequence). Trimming removed 1 base from V and 8 bases from J, with 14 bases in between. In DNA form, the CDR3 reads TGTGCCAGCAGCCAAGGCAGGGCTAATCCTGGGGAGCTGTTTTTT. Its translation is CASSQGRANPGELFF.

The V and J genes are TRBV6-2 or TRBV6-3 and TRBJ1-1; a weak D match, TRBD1 (5 bases). Germline assignment: CDR1 MNHEY and CDR2 SVGEGT. The ends were cut back, 4 bases at V and 6 bases at J, with 15 bases in the middle. The CDR3 loop spans 14 amino acids. CDR3 nucleotide sequence: TGTGCCAGCAGTTTTTCTGGGGGTGTTGCTGAAGCTTTCTTT. It codes for CASSFSGGVAEAFF.

This chain connects TRBV6-1 to TRBJ1-1; TRBD1 matches 9 bases. CDR3 size: 14 residues. The V segment lost 2 bases and the J segment 8 bases; nucleotides outside the gene matches: 6. Per germline, CDR1 MNHNS and CDR2 SASEGT. The CDR3 region has the DNA TGTGCCAGCAGTGAATTGGGACAGGGCAGGGAAGCTTTCTTT. Amino acid sequence: CASSELGQGREAFF.